Presented here are 8 T cell receptor beta chains from one specimen sequenced in a study of T cells after yellow fever vaccination. A single record per CDR3 protein comes from TCRdb applying MiXCR to the 5' RACE reads. The repertoire holds about 13,000 distinct CDR3 sequences, with nearly 5% as singletons. Source: PBMCs, either bulk or a sorted T-cell subset (CD4+, CD8+, memory, or dextramer-sorted; not recorded which), taken 45 days after the yellow fever booster vaccination. The receptors were sampled from a man aged 25 to 40 who received the YFV17D yellow fever vaccine.

This clonotype was found many times. The genes are TRBV7-2 and TRBJ1-6; D is unclear. The CDR3 is made up of 12 amino acids. Germline V gene data show CDR1 as SGHTA and CDR2 as FQGNSA. V was pared by 1 base and J by 9 bases, with 4 bases between. CDR3 in DNA: TGTGCCAGCAGCTTAGAATTTTCACCCCTCCACTTT. This sequence encodes CASSLEFSPLHF.

This clonotype was observed many times. The chain carries TRBV5-1 and TRBJ2-3; possibly TRBD2 for D (7 bases). The ends were cut back, 2 bases at V and 6 bases at J, with 13 bases in the middle. The CDR3 totals 14 residues. Germline lookup yields CDR1 SGHRS and CDR2 YFSETQ. In DNA, the CDR3 is TGCGCCAGCAGCTTTGACAGGCGGGGGGATACGCAGTATTTT. This sequence encodes CASSFDRRGDTQYF.

This clonotype was counted at least ten times. The rearrangement links TRBV20-1 to TRBJ2-7; D is perhaps TRBD1 (6 bases). The CDR3 covers 14 residues. CDR1 and CDR2 from the germline V gene are DFQATT and SNEGSKA (reference sequence). Between the trimmed V and J ends, which lost 1 base and 2 bases, there was a span of 12 bases. The CDR3 DNA is TGCAGTGCTAGAGTTGGGAACAGGGCCTACGAGCAGTACTTC. Translation gives CSARVGNRAYEQYF.

This clonotype was counted at least ten times. V gene TRBV14 combines with J gene TRBJ2-1, with D tentatively TRBD2 (5 bases). The CDR3 sequence is 11 residues long. Trimming shortened V by 4 bases and J by 8 bases, and 6 bases separated the two germline ends. Germline V gene data show CDR1 as SGHDN and CDR2 as FVKESK. The DNA for the CDR3 is TGTGCCAGCAGCCTACTAGATGAGCAGTTCTTC. Amino acid sequence: CASSLLDEQFF. Variable domain in full (rest from reference TRBV14 and TRBJ2-1): EAGVTQFPSHSVIEKGQTVTLRCDPISGHDNLYWYRRVMGKEIKFLLHFVKESKQDESGMPNNRFLAERTGGTYSTLKVQPAELEDSGVYFCASSLLDEQFFGPGTRLTVL.

In its sample, this clonotype was seen many times. The V call is TRBV12-3 or TRBV12-4, the J call TRBJ2-1; tentatively, D is TRBD2 (6 bases). The CDR3 is 11 residues long. The V gene lost 10 bases and the J gene lost 7 bases, with 11 bases spanning the gap. CDR3 in amino acids: CATALANEQFF. As DNA, the CDR3 is TGTGCCACCGCCCTAGCGAATGAGCAGTTCTTC.

This clonotype was seen ten or more times. This chain joins TRBV12-3 or TRBV12-4 and TRBJ2-1; TRBD2 is a possible D gene (6 bases). V lost 8 bases and J 8 bases, leaving 19 bases between the germline ends. This CDR3 contains 14 residues. The CDR3 coding sequence is TGTGCCAGCCGGCCTGGGGGAGGCGGTTATGAGCAGTTCTTC. Translation: CASRPGGGGYEQFF.

In its sample, this clonotype was seen many times. The gene calls are TRBV3-1 and TRBJ2-2; TRBD2 agrees at 12 bases. CDR1 and CDR2 (germline): LGHDT, YNNKEL (reference sequence). This CDR3 comprises 16 residues. The ends lost 2 bases at V and 7 bases at J; junction bases unmatched: 5. The DNA for the CDR3 is TGTGCCAGCAGCCAACAGCTAGCGGGAGGGTTCGGGGAGCTGTTTTTT. It encodes CASSQQLAGGFGELFF.

This clonotype has a count of ten or more. The V and J genes are TRBV15 and TRBJ1-2; D not certain. The germline V gene encodes CDR1 LNHNV and CDR2 YYDKDF (reference sequence). Trimming took off 2 bases at V and 8 bases at J, with 15 bases between the two ends. The CDR3 runs to 14 residues. DNA of the CDR3: TGTGCCACCAGCAGATCCCCCCCGGCGGAGGGCTACACCTTC. Its protein is CATSRSPPAEGYTF.